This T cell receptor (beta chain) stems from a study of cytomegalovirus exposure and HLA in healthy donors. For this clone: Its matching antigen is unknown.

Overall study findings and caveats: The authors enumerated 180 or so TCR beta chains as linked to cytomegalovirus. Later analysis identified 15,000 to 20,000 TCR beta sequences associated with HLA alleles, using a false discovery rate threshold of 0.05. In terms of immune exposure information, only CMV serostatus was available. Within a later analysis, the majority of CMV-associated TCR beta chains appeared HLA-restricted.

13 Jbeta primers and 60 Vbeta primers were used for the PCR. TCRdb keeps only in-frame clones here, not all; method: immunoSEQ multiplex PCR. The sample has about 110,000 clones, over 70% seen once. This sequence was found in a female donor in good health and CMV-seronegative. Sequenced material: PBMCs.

The CDR3 sequence: CASSANRGEQFF. The CDR3 DNA sequence: TGTGCCAGCAGCGCAAATAGAGGTGAGCAGTTCTTC. The rearrangement links TRBV7-3 to TRBJ2-1; D ambiguous. V was pared by 5 bases and J by 9 bases, with 11 bases between. The germline V gene encodes CDR1 SGHTA and CDR2 FQGTGA. The CDR3 is 12 residues long.